Each of the 4 T cell receptor beta chains below was sequenced from the same sample in a study of vaccination and CD4 T cells after COVID-19 (dated by TCRdb to the early 2020s). Their antigens remain unidentified. According to the study, the label for this sample's treatment or condition signals: roughly nine-day PBMC culture with coronavirus spike peptide pools or control peptides (ViraFEST assay). Library prep was done by PCR. The sequencer was an Illumina iSeq 100. At the Johns Hopkins FTIC core, DNA from the cultured CD4+ T cells underwent TCR sequencing with the Oncomine TCR Beta short-read assay. TCRdb reprocessed the public reads (quality trimming at Q25 with fastp, clone calling with MiXCR) and kept in-frame beta chains. A single entry per CDR3 protein holds the most common genes and DNA from its merged rows. The sample records 4,000 to 5,000 distinct CDR3 sequences, around 65% of which are singletons. Around 26% of the sample goes to the ten largest clones.

Sequenced sample: CD4+ T cells from blood, cultured in vitro. The receptors derive from a human donor who had recovered from COVID-19.

Here the CDR3 reads CSASEVVNSPLHF. As DNA, the CDR3 is TGCAGTGCTAGTGAGGTGGTAAATTCACCCCTCCACTTT. The chain joins TRBV20-1 to TRBJ1-6; D remains unclear. CDR3 length equals 13 residues. V lost 3 bases and J lost 7, with 10 bases in between. CDR1 and CDR2 (germline): DFQATT, SNEGSKA (reference sequence).

The chain is built from TRBV7-9 and TRBJ1-6; D ambiguous. The CDR3 sequence is 14 residues long. V dropped 1 base and J dropped 9 bases, with 10 bases sitting between them. CDR1 is SEHNR and CDR2 is FQNEAQ in the germline V gene (reference sequence). The CDR3 region has the DNA TGTGCCAGCAGCTTAGGCAGCGATGCTTCACCCCTCCACTTT. It yields the protein CASSLGSDASPLHF.

Here the CDR3 reads CASRVTGGVDYGYTF. DNA for the CDR3: TGTGCCAGCAGGGTGACAGGGGGCGTTGACTATGGCTACACCTTC. The chain links TRBV6-1 to TRBJ1-2; 10 bases align to TRBD1. Germline V gene sequence: CDR1 MNHNS, CDR2 SASEGT. J lost 3 bases, V lost 6 bases, and 7 bases had no gene match. This CDR3 contains 15 residues.

Judged by abundance, this clonotype is medium-sized. The chain is built from TRBV12-3 or TRBV12-4 and TRBJ2-7, with D perhaps TRBD1 (6 bases). V lost 6 bases and J lost 7, with 16 bases in between. The CDR3 totals 13 residues. The CDR3: CASSHDRPGEQYF. In DNA form, the CDR3 reads TGTGCCAGCAGCCACGACAGGCCAGGAGAGCAGTACTTC.